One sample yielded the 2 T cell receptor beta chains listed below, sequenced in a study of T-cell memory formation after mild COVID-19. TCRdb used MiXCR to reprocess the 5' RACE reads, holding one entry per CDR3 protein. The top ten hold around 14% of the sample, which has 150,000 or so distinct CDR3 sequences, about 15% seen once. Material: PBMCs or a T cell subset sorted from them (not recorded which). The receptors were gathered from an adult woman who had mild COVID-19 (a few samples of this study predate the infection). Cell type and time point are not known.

The CDR3 sequence: CASSLVAGGSAGANVLTF. The CDR3 nucleotides are TGTGCCAGCAGCTTGGTGGCAGGGGGTTCAGCTGGGGCCAACGTCCTGACTTTC. The chain couples TRBV5-5 to TRBJ2-6; 7 bases are shared with TRBD1. The J segment lost 2 bases and the V segment lost 0 bases, leaving 8 bases of the junction unmatched. Per the germline V gene, CDR1 is SGHKS and CDR2 is YYEKEE (reference sequence). The CDR3 length is 18 residues.

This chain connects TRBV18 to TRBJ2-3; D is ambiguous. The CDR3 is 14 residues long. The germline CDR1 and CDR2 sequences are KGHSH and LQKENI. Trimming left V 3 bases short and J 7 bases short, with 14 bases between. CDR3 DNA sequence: TGTGCCAGCTCACCCGCATTGAACAAGAATACGCAGTATTTT. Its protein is CASSPALNKNTQYF. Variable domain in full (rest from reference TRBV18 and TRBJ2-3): NAGVMQNPRHLVRRRGQEARLRCSPMKGHSHVYWYRQLPEEGLKFMVYLQKENIIDESGMPKERFSAEFPKEGPSILRIQQVVRGDSAAYFCASSPALNKNTQYFGPGTRLTVL.